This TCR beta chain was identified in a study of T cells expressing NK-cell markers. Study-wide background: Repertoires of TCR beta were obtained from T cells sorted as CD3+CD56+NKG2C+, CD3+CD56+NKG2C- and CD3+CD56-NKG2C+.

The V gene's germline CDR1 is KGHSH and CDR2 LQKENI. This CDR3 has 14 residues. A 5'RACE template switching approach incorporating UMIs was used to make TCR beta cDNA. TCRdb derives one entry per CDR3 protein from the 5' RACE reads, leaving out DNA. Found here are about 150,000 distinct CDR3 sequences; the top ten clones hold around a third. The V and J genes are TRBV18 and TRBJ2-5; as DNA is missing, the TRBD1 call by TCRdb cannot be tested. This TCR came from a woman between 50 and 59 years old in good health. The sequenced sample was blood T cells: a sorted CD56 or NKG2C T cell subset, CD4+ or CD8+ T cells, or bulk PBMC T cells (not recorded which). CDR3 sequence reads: CASSPVVSGETQYF.